This paragraph reports one TCR beta chain. The antigen is undetermined. TCRdb's copy holds only in-frame clones and misses some; the assay was immunoSEQ multiplex PCR. Seen here are 38,000 or so clones, about 83% observed once, and the top ten hold about 16%. This CDR3 comprises 16 residues. V lost 4 bases, J lost 5 bases, and 9 bases stayed unmatched. CDR1 is MNHEY and CDR2 is SVGAGI in the germline V gene. The data were taken from a study of PD-L1 blockade in urothelial cancer. Study overall: Most patients, about 85% of the roughly 30, were males with bladder-origin cancer. Timepoints chosen for blood analysis were 3 weeks (second dose) and 6 weeks after treatment start. T cells numbered a median of approximately 150,000 in the blood samples.

Study-level results: Durable benefit accompanied greater 3-week expansion of tumor-associated blood clones.

The TCR was taken from a man in his fifties or sixties with urothelial cancer. V is TRBV6-5 and J is TRBJ2-2; TRBD1 agrees at 8 bases. The starting material was PBMCs, obtained around atezolizumab (anti-PD-L1) treatment. CDR3 nucleotides: TGTGCCAGCAGTTCCTACGACAGGGGCAAAACCGGGGAGCTGTTTTTT. Translated, it gives CASSSYDRGKTGELFF.